This T cell receptor (beta chain) was sequenced in a study of blood T cell repertoires in COVID-19. The CDR3 consists of 15 residues. Germline V CDR1 and CDR2: WNHNN, SYGVQD (reference sequence). J lost 9 bases, V lost 5 bases, and 9 bases had no gene match. As handled by the study authors: Amplification of reference gene primers was used by the study to estimate nucleated cell counts. Libraries were prepared by immunoSEQ multiplex PCR; TCRdb keeps only in-frame clonotypes and omits some of them. From that table come the V and J calls and clone size; the DNA was used to work out D and trimming. The sample lists about 60,000 clones; 84% were seen once.

Sample: peripheral blood. The sequence came from a man aged 60-69 years with COVID-19, enrolled during active disease. The J gene is TRBJ2-1, the V gene TRBV10-1, with 11 bases matching TRBD2. The CDR3 is CASSPIAGGQGEQFF. The DNA for the CDR3 is TGCGCCAGCAGTCCAATAGCGGGGGGGCAAGGTGAGCAGTTCTTC.